This T cell receptor beta chain is from a study of T cells in Graves' hyperthyroidism and ophthalmopathy. The diagnoses drew upon clinical symptoms, serum thyroxine and TRAb, thyroid ultrasound and orbital computed tomography. PBMCs were derived from around 10 ml fresh peripheral blood. Trimming removed 0 bases from V and 6 bases from J, with 11 bases in between. This CDR3 has 14 amino acids. Germline V gene sequence: CDR1 GTSNPN, CDR2 SVGIG (reference sequence). This clonotype has only one observation. Antigen: not known. Study-level points and caveats: Ophthalmopathy got predicted by the model a median about six months before its onset. Expanded thyroid clonotypes (above 0.001) were mostly also found in blood.

It was RNA transcripts that yielded the amplified TCR beta CDR3 regions. Primed by the HTBI set, a first-round RT-PCR was run on the TCR CDR3. TCRdb fed the multiplex PCR reads into MiXCR, producing one record per CDR3 protein. This sample yields 750,000 to 900,000 distinct CDR3 sequences, of which over 35% are seen a single time; around 10% belongs to the top ten. The chain recombines TRBV30 with TRBJ1-4; perhaps TRBD1 as D (5 bases). The sample comprised blood. The sequence was obtained from a man aged 18 to 30 with Graves' hyperthyroidism. CDR3 region: CAWSVWGEDEKLFF. CDR3 DNA sequence: TGTGCCTGGAGTGTATGGGGGGAAGATGAAAAACTGTTTTTT.